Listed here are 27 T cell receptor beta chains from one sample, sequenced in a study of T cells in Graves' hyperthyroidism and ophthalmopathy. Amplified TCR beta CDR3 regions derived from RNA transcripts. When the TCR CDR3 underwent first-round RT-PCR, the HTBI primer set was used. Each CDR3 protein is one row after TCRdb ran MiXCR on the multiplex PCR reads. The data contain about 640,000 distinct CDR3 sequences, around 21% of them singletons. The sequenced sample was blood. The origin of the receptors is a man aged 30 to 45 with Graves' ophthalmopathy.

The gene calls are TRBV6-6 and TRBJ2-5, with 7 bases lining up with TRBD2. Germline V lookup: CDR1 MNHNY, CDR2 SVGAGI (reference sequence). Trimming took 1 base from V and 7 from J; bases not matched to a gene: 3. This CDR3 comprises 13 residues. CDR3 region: CASSYWREGTQYF. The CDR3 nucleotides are TGTGCCAGCAGTTACTGGAGGGAGGGGACCCAGTACTTC.

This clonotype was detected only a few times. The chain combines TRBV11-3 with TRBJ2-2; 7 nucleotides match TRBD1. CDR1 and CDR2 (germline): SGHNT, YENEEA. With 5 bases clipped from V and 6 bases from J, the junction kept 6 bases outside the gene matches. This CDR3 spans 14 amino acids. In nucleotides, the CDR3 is TGTGCCAGCAGCCCACAGGGGCGGGCCGGGGAGCTGTTTTTT. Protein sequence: CASSPQGRAGELFF. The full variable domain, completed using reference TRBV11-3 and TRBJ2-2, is EAGVVQSPRYKIIEKKQPVAFWCNPISGHNTLYWYLQNLGQGPELLIRYENEEAVDDSQLPKDRFSAERLKGVDSTLKIQPAELGDSAVYLCASSPQGRAGELFFGEGSRLTVL.

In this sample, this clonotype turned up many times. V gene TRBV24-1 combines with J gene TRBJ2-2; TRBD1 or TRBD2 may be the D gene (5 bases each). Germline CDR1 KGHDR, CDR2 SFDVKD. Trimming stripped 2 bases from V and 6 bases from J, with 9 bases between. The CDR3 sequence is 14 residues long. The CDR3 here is CATSDSRDAGELFF. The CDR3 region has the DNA TGTGCCACCAGTGATTCCAGGGACGCCGGGGAGCTGTTTTTT.

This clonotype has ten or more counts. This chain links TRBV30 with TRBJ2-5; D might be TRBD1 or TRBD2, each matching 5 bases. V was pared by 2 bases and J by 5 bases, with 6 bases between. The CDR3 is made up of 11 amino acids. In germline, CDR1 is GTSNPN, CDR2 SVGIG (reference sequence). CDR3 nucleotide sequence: TGTGCCTGGAGTTGGGGGGAGACCCAGTACTTC. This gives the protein CAWSWGETQYF.

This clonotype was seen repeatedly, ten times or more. CDR3 amino acids: CACQLGGNEQFF. CDR3 coding DNA: TGTGCCTGCCAACTTGGCGGCAATGAGCAGTTCTTC. The chain employs TRBV30 and TRBJ2-1; D not resolved. The CDR3 covers 12 residues. Per germline, CDR1 GTSNPN and CDR2 SVGIG (reference sequence). Deletions cut 6 bases from V and 6 bases from J, with 12 bases between. Combining the CDR3 with reference TRBV30 and TRBJ2-1 gives the whole variable domain SQTIHQWPATLVQPVGSPLSLECTVEGTSNPNLYWYRQAAGRGLQLLFYSVGIGQISSEVPQNLSASRPQDRQFILSSKKLLLSDSGFYLCACQLGGNEQFFGPGTRLTVL.

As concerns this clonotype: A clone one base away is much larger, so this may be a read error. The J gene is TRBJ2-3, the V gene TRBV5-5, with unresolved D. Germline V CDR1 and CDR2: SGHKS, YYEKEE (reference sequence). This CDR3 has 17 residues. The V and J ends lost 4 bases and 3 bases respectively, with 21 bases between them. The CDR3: CASSVGRTEMGTDTQYF. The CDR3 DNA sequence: TGTGCCAGCAGCGTGGGCCGAACGGAGATGGGTACAGATACGCAGTATTTT.

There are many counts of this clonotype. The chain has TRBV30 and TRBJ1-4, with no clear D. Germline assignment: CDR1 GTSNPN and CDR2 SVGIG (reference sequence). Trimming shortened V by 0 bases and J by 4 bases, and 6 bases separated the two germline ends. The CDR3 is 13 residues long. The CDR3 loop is CAWSVEFNEKLFF. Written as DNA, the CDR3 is TGTGCCTGGAGTGTGGAGTTTAATGAAAAACTGTTTTTT.

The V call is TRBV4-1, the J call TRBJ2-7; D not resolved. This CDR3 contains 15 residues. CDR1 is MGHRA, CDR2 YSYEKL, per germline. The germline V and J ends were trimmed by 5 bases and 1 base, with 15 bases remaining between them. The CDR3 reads CASSSPPVGSYEQYF. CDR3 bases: TGCGCCAGCAGCTCCCCCCCGGTGGGTTCCTACGAGCAGTACTTC.

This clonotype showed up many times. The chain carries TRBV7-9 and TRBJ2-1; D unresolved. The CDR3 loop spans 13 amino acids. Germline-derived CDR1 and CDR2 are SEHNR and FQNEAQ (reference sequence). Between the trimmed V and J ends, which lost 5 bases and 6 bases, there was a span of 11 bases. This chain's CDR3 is CASSPSSANEQFF. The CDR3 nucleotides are TGTGCCAGCAGCCCCTCATCCGCCAATGAGCAGTTCTTC. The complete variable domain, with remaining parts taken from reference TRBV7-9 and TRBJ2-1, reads DTGVSQNPRHKITKRGQNVTFRCDPISEHNRLYWYRQTLGQGPEFLTYFQNEAQLEKSRLLSDRFSAERPKGSFSTLEIQRTEQGDSAMYLCASSPSSANEQFFGPGTRLTVL.

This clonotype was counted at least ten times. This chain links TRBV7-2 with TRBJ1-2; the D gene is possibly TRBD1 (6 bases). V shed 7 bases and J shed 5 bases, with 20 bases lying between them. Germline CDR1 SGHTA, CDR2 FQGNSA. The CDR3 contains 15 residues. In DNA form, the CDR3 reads TGTGCCAGCATCCCCCGTTCTGGGGGGCTGTATGGCTACACCTTC. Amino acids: CASIPRSGGLYGYTF.

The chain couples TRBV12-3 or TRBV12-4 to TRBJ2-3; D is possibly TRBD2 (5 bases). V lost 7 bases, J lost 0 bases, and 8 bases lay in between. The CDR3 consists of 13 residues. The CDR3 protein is CASKLGSTDTQYF. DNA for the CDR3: TGTGCCAGCAAACTAGGTAGCACAGATACGCAGTATTTT.

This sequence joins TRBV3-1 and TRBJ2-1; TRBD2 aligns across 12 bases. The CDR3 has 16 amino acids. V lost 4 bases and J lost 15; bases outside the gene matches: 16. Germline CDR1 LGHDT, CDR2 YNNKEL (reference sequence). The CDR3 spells CASSLLAGGLTGATFF. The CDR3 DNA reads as TGTGCCAGCAGCCTTCTAGCGGGAGGGCTTACGGGGGCCACGTTCTTC.

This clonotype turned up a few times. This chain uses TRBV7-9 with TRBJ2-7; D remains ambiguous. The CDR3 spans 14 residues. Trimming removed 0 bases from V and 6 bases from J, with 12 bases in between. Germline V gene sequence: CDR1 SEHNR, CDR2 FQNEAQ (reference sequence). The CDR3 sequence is CASSLADEGSEQYF. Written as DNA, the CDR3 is TGTGCCAGCAGCTTAGCGGATGAAGGGTCCGAGCAGTACTTC.

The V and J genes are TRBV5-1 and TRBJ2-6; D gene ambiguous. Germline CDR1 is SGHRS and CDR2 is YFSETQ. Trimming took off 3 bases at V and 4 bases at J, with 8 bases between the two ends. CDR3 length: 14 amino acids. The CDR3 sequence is CASSYLGGANVLTF. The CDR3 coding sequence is TGCGCCAGCAGCTATCTTGGCGGGGCCAACGTCCTGACTTTC.

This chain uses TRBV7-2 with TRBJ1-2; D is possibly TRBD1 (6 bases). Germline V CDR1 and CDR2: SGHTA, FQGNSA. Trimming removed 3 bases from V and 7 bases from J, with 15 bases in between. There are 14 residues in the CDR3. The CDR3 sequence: CASSFTGKVSGYTF. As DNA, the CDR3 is TGTGCCAGCAGCTTTACAGGGAAGGTATCTGGCTACACCTTC.

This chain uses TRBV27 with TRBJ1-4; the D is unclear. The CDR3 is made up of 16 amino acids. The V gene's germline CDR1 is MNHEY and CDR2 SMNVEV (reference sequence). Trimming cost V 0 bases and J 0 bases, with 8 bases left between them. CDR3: CASSLSGAATNEKLFF. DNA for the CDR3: TGTGCCAGCAGTTTATCGGGCGCCGCAACTAATGAAAAACTGTTTTTT. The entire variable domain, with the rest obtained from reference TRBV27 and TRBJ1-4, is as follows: EAQVTQNPRYLITVTGKKLTVTCSQNMNHEYMSWYRQDPGLGLRQIYYSMNVEVTDKGDVPEGYKVSRKEKRNFPLILESPSPNQTSLYFCASSLSGAATNEKLFFGSGTQLSVL.

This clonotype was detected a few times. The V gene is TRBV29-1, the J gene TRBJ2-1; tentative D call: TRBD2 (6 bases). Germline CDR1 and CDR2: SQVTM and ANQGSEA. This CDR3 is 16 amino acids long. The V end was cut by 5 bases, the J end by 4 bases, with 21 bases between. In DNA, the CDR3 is TGCAGCGTTTCCCCTCCCGGGAGTCTTGGGTACAATGAGCAGTTCTTC. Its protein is CSVSPPGSLGYNEQFF.

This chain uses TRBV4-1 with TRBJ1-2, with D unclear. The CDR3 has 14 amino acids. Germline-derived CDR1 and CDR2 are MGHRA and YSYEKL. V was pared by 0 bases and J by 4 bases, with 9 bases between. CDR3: CASSQDPGAYGYTF. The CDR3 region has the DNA TGCGCCAGCAGCCAAGATCCGGGAGCCTATGGCTACACCTTC.

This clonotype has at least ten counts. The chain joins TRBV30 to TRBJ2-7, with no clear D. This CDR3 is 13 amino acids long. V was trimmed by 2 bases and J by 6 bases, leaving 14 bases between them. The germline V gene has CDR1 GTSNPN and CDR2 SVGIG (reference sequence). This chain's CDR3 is CAWSNSPRAEQYF. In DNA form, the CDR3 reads TGTGCCTGGAGTAACAGTCCTCGGGCCGAGCAGTACTTC.

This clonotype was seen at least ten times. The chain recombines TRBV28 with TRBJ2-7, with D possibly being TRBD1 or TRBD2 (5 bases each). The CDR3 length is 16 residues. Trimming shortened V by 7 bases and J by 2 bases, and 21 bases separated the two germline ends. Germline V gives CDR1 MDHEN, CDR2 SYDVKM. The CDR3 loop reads CASMWGSKGNPYEQYF. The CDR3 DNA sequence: TGTGCCAGCATGTGGGGGTCTAAGGGGAACCCCTACGAGCAGTACTTC.

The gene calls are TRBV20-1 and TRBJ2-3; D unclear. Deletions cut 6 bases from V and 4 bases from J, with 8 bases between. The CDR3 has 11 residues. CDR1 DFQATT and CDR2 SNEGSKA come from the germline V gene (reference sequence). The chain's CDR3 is CSASHADTQYF. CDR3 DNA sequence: TGCAGTGCATCCCATGCAGATACGCAGTATTTT.

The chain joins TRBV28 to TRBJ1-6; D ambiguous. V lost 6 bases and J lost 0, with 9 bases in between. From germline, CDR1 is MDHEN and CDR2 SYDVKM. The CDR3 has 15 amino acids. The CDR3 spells CASRSRSSYNSPLHF. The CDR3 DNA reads TGTGCCAGCAGGTCCAGAAGCTCCTATAATTCACCCCTCCACTTT.

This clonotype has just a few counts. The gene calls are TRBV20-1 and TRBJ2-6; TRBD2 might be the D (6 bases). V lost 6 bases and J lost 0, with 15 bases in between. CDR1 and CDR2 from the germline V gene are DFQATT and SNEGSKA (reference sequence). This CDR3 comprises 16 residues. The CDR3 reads CSARDSTFSGANVLTF. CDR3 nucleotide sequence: TGCAGTGCAAGGGACTCCACTTTCTCTGGGGCCAACGTCCTGACTTTC.

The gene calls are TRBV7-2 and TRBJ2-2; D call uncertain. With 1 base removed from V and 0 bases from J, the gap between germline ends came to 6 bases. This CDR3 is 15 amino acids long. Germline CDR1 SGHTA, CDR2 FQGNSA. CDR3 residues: CASSLVSTNTGELFF. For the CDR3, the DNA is TGTGCCAGCAGCTTAGTTAGTACGAACACCGGGGAGCTGTTTTTT.

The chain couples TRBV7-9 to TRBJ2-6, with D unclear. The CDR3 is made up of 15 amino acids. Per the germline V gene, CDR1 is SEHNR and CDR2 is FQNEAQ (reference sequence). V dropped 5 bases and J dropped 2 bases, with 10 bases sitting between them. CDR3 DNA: TGTGCCAGCAGCCCCCCCGGCCCTGGGGCCAACGTCCTGACTTTC. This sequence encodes CASSPPGPGANVLTF.

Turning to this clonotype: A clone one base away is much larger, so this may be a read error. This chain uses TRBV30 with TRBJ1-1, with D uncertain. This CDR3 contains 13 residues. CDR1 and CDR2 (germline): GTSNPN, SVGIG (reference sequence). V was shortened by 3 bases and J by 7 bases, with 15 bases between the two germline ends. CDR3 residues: CAWSPGNYFEAFF. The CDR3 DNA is TGTGCCTGGAGCCCCGGGAATTATTTTGAAGCTTTCTTT.

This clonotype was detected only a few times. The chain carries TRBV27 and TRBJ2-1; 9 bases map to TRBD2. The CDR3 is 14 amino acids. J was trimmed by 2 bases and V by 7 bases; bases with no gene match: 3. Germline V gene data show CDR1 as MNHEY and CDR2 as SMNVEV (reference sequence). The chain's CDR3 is CASTPSGTYNEQFF. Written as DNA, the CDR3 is TGTGCCAGCACCCCTAGCGGGACCTACAATGAGCAGTTCTTC.